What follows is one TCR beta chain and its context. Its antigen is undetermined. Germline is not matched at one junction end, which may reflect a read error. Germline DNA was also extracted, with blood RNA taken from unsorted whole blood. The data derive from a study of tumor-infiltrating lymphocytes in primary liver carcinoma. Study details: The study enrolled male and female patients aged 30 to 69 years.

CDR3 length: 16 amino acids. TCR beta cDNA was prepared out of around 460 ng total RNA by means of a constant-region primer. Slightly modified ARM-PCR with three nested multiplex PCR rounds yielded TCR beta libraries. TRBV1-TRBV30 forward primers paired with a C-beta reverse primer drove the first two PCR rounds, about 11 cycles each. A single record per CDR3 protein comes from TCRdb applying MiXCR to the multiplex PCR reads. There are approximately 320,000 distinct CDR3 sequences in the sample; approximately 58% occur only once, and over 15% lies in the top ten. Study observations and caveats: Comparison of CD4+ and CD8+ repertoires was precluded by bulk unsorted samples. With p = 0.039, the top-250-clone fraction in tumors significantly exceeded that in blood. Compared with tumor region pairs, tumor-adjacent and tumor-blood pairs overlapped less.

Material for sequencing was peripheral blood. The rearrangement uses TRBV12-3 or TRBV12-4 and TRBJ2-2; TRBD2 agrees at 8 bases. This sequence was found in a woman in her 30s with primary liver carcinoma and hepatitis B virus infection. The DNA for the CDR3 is TGTGCCAGCAGTGCCCCGGGACTAGGGGACACCGGGGAGCAGTTTTTT. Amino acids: CASSAPGLGDTGEQFF.